A single sample gave rise to the 10 T cell receptor beta chains below, sequenced in a study of blood T cell repertoires in COVID-19. Clones were read by immunoSEQ multiplex PCR, and TCRdb kept only the in-frame ones, dropping some. The data hold some 190,000 clones, with around 84% observed a single time. Sequences were obtained from peripheral blood. The receptors were sampled from a human donor in a cohort sampled during active COVID-19.

The CDR3: CASSGTGENIQYF. The CDR3, as DNA: TGCGCCAGCTCCGGGACAGGGGAAAACATTCAGTACTTC. The chain has TRBV10-1 and TRBJ2-4; 10 nucleotides line up with TRBD1. The V gene end was trimmed by 8 bases and the J gene end by 5 bases; junction bases not matched to a gene: 3. CDR3 size: 13 residues. Germline CDR1 is WNHNN and CDR2 is SYGVQD (reference sequence).

The rearrangement joins TRBV6-5 to TRBJ2-5, with unresolved D. Trimming pared 7 bases from V and 4 bases from J, leaving 16 bases between. Germline V gene sequence: CDR1 MNHEY, CDR2 SVGAGI. The CDR3 is 14 amino acids. The CDR3 bases are TGTGCCAGCACCCCAGGATGGCAGTTAGAGACCCAGTACTTC. As protein: CASTPGWQLETQYF.

The chain couples TRBV20-1 to TRBJ2-1; TRBD2 aligns across 12 bases. Germline lookup yields CDR1 DFQATT and CDR2 SNEGSKA (reference sequence). The V segment lost 3 bases and the J segment 4 bases; nucleotides outside the gene matches: 1. This CDR3 is built from 14 residues. The DNA of the CDR3 is TGCAGTGCTAGTACTAGCGGGGGGTACAATGAGCAGTTCTTC. Protein sequence: CSASTSGGYNEQFF.

The CDR3 loop is CASSHFRTGDGYTF. CDR3 nucleotide sequence: TGTGCCAGCAGCCACTTCCGGACAGGGGATGGCTACACCTTC. V gene TRBV3-1 (or the pseudogene TRBV3-2) combines with J gene TRBJ1-2; TRBD1 aligns across 9 bases. The CDR3 runs 14 residues. The junction had 5 bases not matched to a gene; V was cut back by 3 bases and J by 6 bases. Germline lookup yields CDR1 LGHDT and CDR2 YNNKEL (reference sequence).

J is TRBJ2-2 and V is TRBV5-1; D gene uncertain. V shed 4 bases and J shed 4 bases, with 8 bases lying between them. Germline lookup yields CDR1 SGHRS and CDR2 YFSETQ. This CDR3 region has 13 residues. The CDR3 loop is CASSPTGTGELFF. CDR3 coding DNA: TGCGCCAGCAGCCCCACCGGCACCGGGGAGCTGTTTTTT. The full variable domain, completed using reference TRBV5-1 and TRBJ2-2, is KAGVTQTPRYLIKTRGQQVTLSCSPISGHRSVSWYQQTPGQGLQFLFEYFSETQRNKGNFPGRFSGRQFSNSRSEMNVSTLELGDSALYLCASSPTGTGELFFGEGSRLTVL.

J is TRBJ2-1 and V is TRBV7-3, with 11 bases lining up with TRBD2. CDR3 size: 16 residues. V was pared by 4 bases and J by 4 bases, with 6 bases of the junction left unmatched. Germline lookup yields CDR1 SGHTA and CDR2 FQGTGA. CDR3 region: CASSSQLAGVYNEQFF. The DNA of the CDR3 is TGTGCCAGCAGCTCACAACTAGCGGGGGTGTACAATGAGCAGTTCTTC.

The V and J genes are TRBV19 and TRBJ2-5; TRBD1 aligns across 8 bases. Trimming took 3 bases from V and 3 from J; bases not matched to a gene: 9. The CDR3 contains 16 residues. The germline CDR1 and CDR2 sequences are LNHDA and SQIVND (reference sequence). The CDR3 DNA reads TGTGCCAGTAGTATGGCGCAGGGGGCGCGGAAAGAGACCCAGTACTTC. Translation gives CASSMAQGARKETQYF.

This chain connects TRBV19 to TRBJ2-5; 7 nucleotides match TRBD1. There are 13 residues in the CDR3. The germline V gene encodes CDR1 LNHDA and CDR2 SQIVND (reference sequence). Unmatched junction bases numbered 4, after V lost 4 bases and J lost 5 bases. The CDR3 DNA reads as TGTGCCAGTAGTAGTGACAGGGATGAGACCCAGTACTTC. This codes for CASSSDRDETQYF.

V is TRBV6-5 and J is TRBJ2-3, with 8 bases identical to TRBD2. V dropped 7 bases and J dropped 9; count of bases not matched to a gene: 12. The CDR3 runs to 14 residues. CDR1 and CDR2 from the germline V gene are MNHEY and SVGAGI. In DNA, the CDR3 is TGTGCCAGCATTTCGGGAGGGCCTGGGGAGACGCAGTATTTT. Translation: CASISGGPGETQYF.

This chain uses TRBV5-1 with TRBJ1-1, with D maybe TRBD1 (5 bases). The germline CDR1 and CDR2 sequences are SGHRS and YFSETQ. V was pared by 0 bases and J by 1 base, with 10 bases between. The CDR3 has 15 amino acids. The CDR3 DNA reads TGCGCCAGCAGCTTGGCCGGGGGTAGGAACACTGAAGCTTTCTTT. This codes for CASSLAGGRNTEAFF.